One T cell receptor beta chain is described in this entry. Its antigen is unknown. Naive CD8 libraries were made from 20,000 to 1,000,000 sorted cells, and they used 10%, 30% or 50% RNA. CDR1 is MNHEY and CDR2 is SMNVEV in the germline V gene (reference sequence). The CDR3 totals 14 residues. V shed 3 bases and J shed 6 bases, with 14 bases lying between them. The data originate from a study of molecular identifiers for immune sequencing clone quantification. For bulk TCR libraries, previously described methods and listed TCR primers were used. TCRdb ran MiXCR on the PCR reads and lists one entry per CDR3 protein. The top ten hold less than 5% of the sample, which has tens of thousands of distinct CDR3 sequences, just over 35% seen once. Study-wide findings and caveats: Clonotypes topping 20 RNA copies carried over 98% of effector molecules but under 1% of naive ones. Sharing of a barcode by identical TCR molecules could cause highly expanded clone sizes to be underestimated.

The sequencing sample was made of naive CD8+ T cells from blood, with Jurkat cell RNA spiked in. Subset in this sample: FACS-sorted CD8+CD4-CCR7+CD45RA+ naive T cells. The V gene is TRBV27, the J gene TRBJ1-1; D remains ambiguous. This TCR derives from a human donor in good health. Some libraries in this study had Jurkat cell RNA spiked in. CDR3 loop: CASSFTRRSAEAFF. For the CDR3, the DNA is TGTGCCAGCAGTTTTACTCGGAGGTCCGCTGAAGCTTTCTTT.